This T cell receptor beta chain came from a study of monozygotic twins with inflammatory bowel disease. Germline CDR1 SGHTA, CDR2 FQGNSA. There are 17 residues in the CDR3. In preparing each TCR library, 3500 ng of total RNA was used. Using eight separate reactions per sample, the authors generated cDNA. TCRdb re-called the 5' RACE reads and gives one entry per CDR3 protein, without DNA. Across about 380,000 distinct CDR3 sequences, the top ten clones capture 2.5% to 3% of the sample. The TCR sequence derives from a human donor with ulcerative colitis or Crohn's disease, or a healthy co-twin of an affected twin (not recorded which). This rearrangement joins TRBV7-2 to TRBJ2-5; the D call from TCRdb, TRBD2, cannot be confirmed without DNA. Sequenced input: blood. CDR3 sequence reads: CASSPTLLAGGPETQYF.